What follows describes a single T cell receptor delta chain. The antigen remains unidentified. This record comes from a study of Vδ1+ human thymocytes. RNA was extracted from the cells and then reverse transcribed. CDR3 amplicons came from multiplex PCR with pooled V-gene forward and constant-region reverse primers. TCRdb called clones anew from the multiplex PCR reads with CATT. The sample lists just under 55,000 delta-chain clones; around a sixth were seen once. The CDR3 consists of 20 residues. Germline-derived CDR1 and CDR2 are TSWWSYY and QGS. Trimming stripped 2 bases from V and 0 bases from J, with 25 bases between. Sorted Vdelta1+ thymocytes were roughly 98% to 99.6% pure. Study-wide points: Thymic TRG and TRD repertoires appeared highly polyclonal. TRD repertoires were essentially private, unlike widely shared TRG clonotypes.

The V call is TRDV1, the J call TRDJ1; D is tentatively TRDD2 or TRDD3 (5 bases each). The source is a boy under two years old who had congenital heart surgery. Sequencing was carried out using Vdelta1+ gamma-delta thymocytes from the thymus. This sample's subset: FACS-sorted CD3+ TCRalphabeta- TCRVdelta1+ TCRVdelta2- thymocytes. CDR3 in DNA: TGTGCTCTTGGGGAATTGAACCTACTCGGAGATACTTGGTACACCGATAAACTCATCTTT. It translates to CALGELNLLGDTWYTDKLIF.